These 11 T cell receptor beta chains were all obtained from the same sample, sequenced in a study of shared T cell receptors in the human thymus. Assay used: immunoSEQ multiplex PCR; TCRdb lists only in-frame clones, some missing. The sample lists approximately 660,000 clones; around nine tenths were seen once. The sample was also reused in another study, on human thymus T cells.

Sequenced: thymocytes. The origin of the receptors is a boy under two years old with a congenital heart defect.

V is TRBV27 and J is TRBJ2-7, with no clear D. The germline gives CDR1 MNHEY, CDR2 SMNVEV (reference sequence). The CDR3 length is 11 residues. Trimming removed 5 bases at V and 3 bases at J, with 5 bases between. This CDR3 is CASSGIYEQYF. CDR3 DNA sequence: TGTGCCAGCAGTGGCATCTACGAGCAGTACTTC.

This clone has a single count. V and J are TRBV6-6 and TRBJ2-7; D is possibly TRBD1 (6 bases). Germline CDR1 MNHNY, CDR2 SVGAGI (reference sequence). Trimming pared 0 bases from V and 3 bases from J, leaving 15 bases between. This CDR3 has 16 residues. This CDR3 reads CASSYSGAGSHYEQYF. CDR3 coding DNA: TGTGCCAGCAGTTACTCGGGGGCGGGTTCCCACTACGAGCAGTACTTC.

To note about this clone: Distinct nucleotide sequences in the sample also encode this CDR3. The rearrangement joins TRBV6-5 to TRBJ1-5; TRBD1 might be the D (6 bases). Germline assignment: CDR1 MNHEY and CDR2 SVGAGI. V was trimmed by 4 bases and J by 0 bases, leaving 10 bases between them. The CDR3 has 15 residues. The CDR3 region has the DNA TGTGCCAGCAGTTTACAGGGTAATAGCAATCAGCCCCAGCATTTT. Its translation is CASSLQGNSNQPQHF.

The count of this clone is one. The chain links TRBV11-2 to TRBJ2-2, with 11 bases that match TRBD2. The V gene's germline CDR1 is SGHAT and CDR2 FQNNGV. V trimming: 5 bases; J trimming: 0 bases; junction bases outside the gene matches: 5. This CDR3 has 17 residues. The CDR3 is CASSLPGLAANTGELFF. CDR3 in DNA: TGTGCCAGCAGCCTACCGGGACTAGCGGCGAACACCGGGGAGCTGTTTTTT. The whole variable domain, remainder taken from reference TRBV11-2 and TRBJ2-2, is EAGVAQSPRYKIIEKRQSVAFWCNPISGHATLYWYQQILGQGPKLLIQFQNNGVVDDSQLPKDRFSAERLKGVDSTLKIQPAKLEDSAVYLCASSLPGLAANTGELFFGEGSRLTVL.

This clone was found once. This chain connects TRBV9 to TRBJ2-7; D might be TRBD2 (6 bases). The CDR3 length is 15 residues. V lost 0 bases and J 7 bases, leaving 17 bases between the germline ends. Looked up from germline, CDR1 is SGDLS and CDR2 is YYNGEE. The CDR3 loop is CASSVGASAEGEQYF. The CDR3 DNA is TGTGCCAGCAGCGTAGGCGCTAGCGCCGAGGGGGAGCAGTACTTC.

The genes are TRBV19 and TRBJ2-2; 9 bases align to TRBD1. The CDR3 runs 16 residues. Germline V gene data show CDR1 as LNHDA and CDR2 as SQIVND (reference sequence). Losses at the gene ends were 4 bases for V and 5 bases for J; bases not matched to a gene: 8. The CDR3 reads CASSKAGTGRTGELFF. CDR3 in DNA: TGTGCCAGTAGTAAAGCCGGGACAGGGAGGACCGGGGAGCTGTTTTTT.

The rearrangement links TRBV6-5 to TRBJ2-7; D not resolved. Germline loops: CDR1 MNHEY, CDR2 SVGAGI. The ends were cut back, 8 bases at V and 0 bases at J, with 11 bases in the middle. This CDR3 spans 13 amino acids. In DNA, the CDR3 is TGTGCCAGCTTCGAGAGGAGCTCCTACGAGCAGTACTTC. It specifies CASFERSSYEQYF.

This chain connects TRBV6-4 to TRBJ2-1; 8 nucleotides line up with TRBD2. The J segment lost 0 bases and the V segment lost 11 bases, leaving 9 bases of the junction unmatched. This CDR3 has 15 residues. Germline V gene data show CDR1 as MRHNA and CDR2 as SNTAGT. The CDR3 here is CAPGGGAFSYNEQFF. Here the CDR3 DNA reads TGTGCCCCCGGGGGGGGCGCTTTCTCCTACAATGAGCAGTTCTTC.

J is TRBJ2-7 and V is TRBV11-1; D is perhaps TRBD1 (6 bases). This CDR3 has 15 residues. The V end lost 2 bases, the J end lost 0 bases, and 11 bases lay between the germline ends. Germline values: CDR1 SGHAT, CDR2 FQDESV (reference sequence). CDR3 DNA: TGTGCCAGCAGCTTAAGCAGGGGTCGCTCCTACGAGCAGTACTTC. Its protein product is CASSLSRGRSYEQYF.

The chain employs TRBV11-2 and TRBJ1-1; tentative D call: TRBD1 (6 bases). Germline V gene lookup returns CDR1 SGHAT and CDR2 FQNNGV. V lost 0 bases to trimming and J lost 4 bases, with 6 bases between them. This CDR3 contains 13 residues. As DNA, the CDR3 is TGTGCCAGCAGCTTAGAAGGGGGCACTGAAGCTTTCTTT. The encoded protein is CASSLEGGTEAFF.

This chain joins TRBV15 and TRBJ2-5; TRBD1 agrees at 8 bases. The CDR3 loop spans 16 amino acids. In germline, CDR1 is LNHNV, CDR2 YYDKDF (reference sequence). The V segment lost 0 bases and the J segment 2 bases; nucleotides outside the gene matches: 5. This CDR3 is CATSRDWTGQQETQYF. The CDR3 region has the DNA TGTGCCACCAGCAGAGATTGGACAGGGCAACAAGAGACCCAGTACTTC.